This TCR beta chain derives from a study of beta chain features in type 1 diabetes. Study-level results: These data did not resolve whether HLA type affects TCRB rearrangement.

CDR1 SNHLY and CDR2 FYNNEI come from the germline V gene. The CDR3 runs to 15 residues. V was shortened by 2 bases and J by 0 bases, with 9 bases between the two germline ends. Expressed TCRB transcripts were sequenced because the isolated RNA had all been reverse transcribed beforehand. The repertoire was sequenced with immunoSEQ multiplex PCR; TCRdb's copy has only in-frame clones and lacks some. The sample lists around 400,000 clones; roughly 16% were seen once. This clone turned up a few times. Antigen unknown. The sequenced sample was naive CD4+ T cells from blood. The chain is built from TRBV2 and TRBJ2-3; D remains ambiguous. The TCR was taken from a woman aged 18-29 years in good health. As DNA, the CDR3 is TGTGCCAGCAGTGAACGGGTTACTAGCACAGATACGCAGTATTTT. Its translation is CASSERVTSTDTQYF.